This T cell receptor (beta chain) originates from a study of technical replicates of blood from a few donors (dated by TCRdb to the late 2010s). As for this clone: Its target antigen remains unknown. No base qualities exist here, and no much larger clone lies one base off it.

Libraries were prepared through the immunoSEQ multiplex PCR assay. This immuneACCESS table, as held by TCRdb, lists in-frame sequences with V and J called but not all clones. Of the missing ones, under half trace to an unresolved V gene in checked studies; the others have no known cause. The sample table lists more than 65,000 clones, over 95% of them with a count of one. Less than 0.3% of the sample rests with the top ten. The germline V gene supplies CDR1 SGHAT and CDR2 FQNNGV. V is clipped by 6 bases and J by 1 base, and the sequence between their germline boundaries is 12 bases long. The CDR3 runs 14 amino acids, cysteine and phenylalanine included. The only DNA kept is the CDR3, 42 bases in frame from the first base.

The V and J segments used are TRBV11-2 and TRBJ1-1; the best D guess is TRBD1, with 5 bases matching. The source material was T cells isolated from PBMCs. This TCR was recovered from a human donor in good health. The DNA reads as follows: TGTGCCAGCAGACGCCAGGGAGGGAACACTGAAGCTTTCTTT. Its protein is CASRRQGGNTEAFF.